The clone carrying this T cell receptor beta chain was counted ten times or more. Its target is unknown. The CDR3 loop spans 15 amino acids. Germline assignment: CDR1 SGHRS and CDR2 YFSETQ. Trimming took 0 bases from V and 7 from J, leaving 14 bases between them. This specimen comes from a study of T-cell reconstitution after alpha-beta-depleted transplantation in children. Overall study results and limits: High day-60 TCRbeta diversity in some patients came from surviving recipient T cells and thymic progenitors. About two months after transplant, alpha-beta T cells reportedly came from several hundred expanded graft clones. Once a year had passed after transplant, T-cell counts and diversity came mostly from newly produced T cells.

TCRbeta library construction was performed incorporating unique molecular identifiers. TCRdb recomputed calls from the PCR reads with MiXCR, one row per CDR3 protein. The sample records around 450,000 distinct CDR3 sequences, approximately 10% being singletons. The V gene is TRBV5-1, the J gene TRBJ1-3; D not resolved. The sequencing here drew on PBMCs, taken before TCRalphabeta/CD19-depleted stem cell transplant. This clonotype originated in a child younger than 10 with inherited bone marrow failure, due to receive a stem cell transplant. DNA of the CDR3: TGCGCCAGCAGCTTGGCCTTGACGGACGGGAACACCATATATTTT. Translation gives CASSLALTDGNTIYF.